This T cell receptor (beta chain) was captured by sequencing in a study of OX40 agonist ivuxolimab in advanced cancers. Overall study context: Patients were dosed with the agonistic anti-OX40 (CD134) antibody ivuxolimab. Findings and caveats of the study: Circulating CD4+ and CD8+ T cells showed clonal expansion by week 6 at 0.1 to 3.0 mg/kg. Among the lowest peripheral clonal expansion occurred in 0.1-3.0 mg/kg partial responders.

With V trimmed by 6 bases and J by 3 bases, 0 bases remained unmatched. CDR3 length equals 12 residues. Germline V gives CDR1 MDHEN, CDR2 SYDVKM. Exclusion of a patient followed from autoimmune disease history or systemic immunosuppression. With respect to this clone: Its cognate antigen is unknown.

The repertoire was sequenced with immunoSEQ multiplex PCR; TCRdb's copy has only in-frame clones and lacks some. The profile shows approximately 28,000 clones, approximately 90% of them singletons. The receptor was isolated from an adult with an advanced solid tumor such as melanoma, head and neck, liver or kidney cancer. The J gene is TRBJ2-7, the V gene TRBV28, with 9 bases aligning to TRBD1. Source: CD4+ or CD8+ T cells sorted from blood, taken in a trial of the OX40 agonist ivuxolimab. CDR3 nucleotide sequence: TGTGCCAGCAGGGACAGGGGCTACGAGCAGTACTTC. Protein sequence: CASRDRGYEQYF.